The entry below describes one T cell receptor beta chain. The antigen is undetermined. This sample is part of a study of early T cells in non-severe SARS-CoV-2 infection. Study-wide context: Sequenced bulk RNA came from whole blood that was unsorted, and chains were unpaired. Overall study results and limits: Matching with VDJdb favored anti-spike CD8 responses (missing private and CD4 specificities).

Tagging with unique molecular identifiers was applied to individual cDNA molecules. Using its own MiXCR run on the 5' RACE reads, TCRdb lists one record per CDR3 protein. The data show roughly 81,000 distinct CDR3 sequences, with roughly 6% seen just once and roughly 8% held by the top ten. The specimen sequenced was whole blood. The sequence derives from an adult who was a healthcare worker with PCR-confirmed SARS-CoV-2 infection or an uninfected control (not recorded which).

CDR3 nucleotide sequence: TGCAGTGCTAGTGGCGGGAGCTACAATGAGCAGTTCTTC. This encodes CSASGGSYNEQFF. The chain couples TRBV20-1 to TRBJ2-1; 7 nucleotides line up with TRBD2. This CDR3 region has 13 residues. J lost 3 bases, V lost 3 bases, and 2 bases had no gene match. The germline V gene has CDR1 DFQATT and CDR2 SNEGSKA (reference sequence).